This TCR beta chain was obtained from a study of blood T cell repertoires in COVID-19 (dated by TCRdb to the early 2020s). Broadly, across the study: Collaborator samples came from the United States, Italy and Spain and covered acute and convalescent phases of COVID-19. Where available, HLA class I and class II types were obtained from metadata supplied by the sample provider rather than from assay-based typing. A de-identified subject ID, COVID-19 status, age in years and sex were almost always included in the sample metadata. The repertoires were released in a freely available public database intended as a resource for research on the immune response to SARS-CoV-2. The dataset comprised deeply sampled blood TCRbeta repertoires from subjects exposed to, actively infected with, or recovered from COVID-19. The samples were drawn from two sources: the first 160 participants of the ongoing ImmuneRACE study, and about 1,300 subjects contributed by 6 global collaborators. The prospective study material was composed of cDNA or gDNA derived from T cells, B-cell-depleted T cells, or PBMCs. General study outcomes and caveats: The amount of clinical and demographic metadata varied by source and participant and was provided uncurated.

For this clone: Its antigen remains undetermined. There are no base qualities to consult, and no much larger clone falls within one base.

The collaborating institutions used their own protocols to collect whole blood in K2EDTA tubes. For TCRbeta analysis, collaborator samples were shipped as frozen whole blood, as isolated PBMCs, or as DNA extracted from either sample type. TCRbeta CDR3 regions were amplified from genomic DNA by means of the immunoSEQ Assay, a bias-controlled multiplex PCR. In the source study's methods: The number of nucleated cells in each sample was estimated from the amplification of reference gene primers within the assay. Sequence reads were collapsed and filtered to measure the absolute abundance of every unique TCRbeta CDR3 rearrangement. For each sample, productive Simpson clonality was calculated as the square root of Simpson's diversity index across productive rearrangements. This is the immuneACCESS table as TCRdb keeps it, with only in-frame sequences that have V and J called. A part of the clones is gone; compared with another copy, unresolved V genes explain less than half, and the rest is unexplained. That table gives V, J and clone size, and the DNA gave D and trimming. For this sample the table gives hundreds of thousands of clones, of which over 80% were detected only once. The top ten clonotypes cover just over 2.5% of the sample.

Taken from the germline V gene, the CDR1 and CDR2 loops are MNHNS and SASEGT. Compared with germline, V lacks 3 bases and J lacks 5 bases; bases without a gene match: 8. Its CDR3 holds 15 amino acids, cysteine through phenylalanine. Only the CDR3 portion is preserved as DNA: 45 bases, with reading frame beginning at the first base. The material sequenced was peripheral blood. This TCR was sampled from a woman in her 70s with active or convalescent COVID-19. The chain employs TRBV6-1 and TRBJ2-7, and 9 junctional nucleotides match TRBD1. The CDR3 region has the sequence CASSEPGQGRDEQYF. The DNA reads TGTGCCAGCAGTGAGCCGGGACAGGGAAGAGACGAGCAGTACTTC.